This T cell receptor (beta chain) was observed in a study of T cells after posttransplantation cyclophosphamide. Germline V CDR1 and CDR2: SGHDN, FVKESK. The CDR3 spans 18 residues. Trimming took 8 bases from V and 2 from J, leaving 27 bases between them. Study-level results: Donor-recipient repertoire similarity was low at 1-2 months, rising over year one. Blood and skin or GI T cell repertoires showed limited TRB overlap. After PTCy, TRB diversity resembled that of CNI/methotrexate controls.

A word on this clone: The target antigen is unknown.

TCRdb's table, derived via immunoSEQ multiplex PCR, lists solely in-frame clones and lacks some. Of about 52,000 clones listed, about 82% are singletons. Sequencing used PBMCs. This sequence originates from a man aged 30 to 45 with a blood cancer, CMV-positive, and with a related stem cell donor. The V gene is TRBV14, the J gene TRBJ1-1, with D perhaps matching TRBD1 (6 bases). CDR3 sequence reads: CASRPLRVLAGDNTEAFF. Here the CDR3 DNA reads TGTGCCAGCCGCCCACTAAGGGTTCTAGCAGGGGACAACACTGAAGCTTTCTTT.